A single sample is the source of the 27 T cell receptor beta chains below, sequenced in a study of Tregs in tolerant kidney transplant recipients. The table came from immunoSEQ multiplex PCR; TCRdb's copy has only in-frame clones and leaves some out. The sample has 90,000 to 150,000 clones; 92% are singletons. What was sequenced was CD4+ T cells from blood. Every receptor here comes from a human donor in good health.

The V call is TRBV6-1, the J call TRBJ2-7, with D unclear. The CDR3 covers 13 residues. Germline lookup yields CDR1 MNHNS and CDR2 SASEGT. V lost 2 bases to trimming and J lost 5 bases, with 10 bases between them. CDR3: CASSERYVDEQYF. CDR3 in DNA: TGTGCCAGCAGTGAACGATACGTCGACGAGCAGTACTTC.

The sample holds a few counts of this clone. The genes are TRBV7-9 and TRBJ1-1; D not resolved. V was cut by 5 bases and J by 9 bases, with 13 bases left in between. CDR1 SEHNR and CDR2 FQNEAQ come from the germline V gene (reference sequence). This CDR3 region has 12 residues. The CDR3 coding sequence is TGTGCCAGCAGCCAGACGTCCTTTCAAGCTTTCTTT. Protein: CASSQTSFQAFF.

CDR3 sequence: CASSSGSTNTEAFF. CDR3 DNA: TGTGCCAGCAGTTCCGGATCGACGAACACTGAAGCTTTCTTT. The V call is TRBV7-3, the J call TRBJ1-1; D is unclear. In germline, CDR1 is SGHTA, CDR2 FQGTGA. V was trimmed by 6 bases and J by 1 base, leaving 12 bases between them. The CDR3 runs to 14 residues.

This chain connects TRBV5-4 to TRBJ2-7; D gene unclear. CDR3 length equals 14 residues. Germline CDR1 reads SGHNT; CDR2 reads YYREEE (reference sequence). V lost 1 base and J lost 0, with 8 bases in between. CDR3 DNA: TGTGCCAGCAGCTTGAAACAGAACTCCTACGAGCAGTACTTC. As protein: CASSLKQNSYEQYF.

V usage is TRBV2 and J usage is TRBJ1-1; D gene uncertain. CDR3 length: 11 amino acids. V gave up 5 bases and J gave up 11 bases, with 12 bases separating them. The germline V gene encodes CDR1 SNHLY and CDR2 FYNNEI. CDR3 in amino acids: CASSSKDYAFF. The CDR3 nucleotides read TGTGCCAGCAGTAGTAAGGATTATGCTTTCTTT. Complete variable domain (other parts from reference TRBV2 and TRBJ1-1): EPEVTQTPSHQVTQMGQEVILRCVPISNHLYFYWYRQILGQKVEFLVSFYNNEISEKSEIFDDQFSVERPDGSNFTLKIRSTKLEDSAMYFCASSSKDYAFFGQGTRLTVV.

This chain uses TRBV5-1 with TRBJ1-2; no clear D gene. V lost 4 bases and J 8 bases, leaving 15 bases between the germline ends. The CDR3 is 13 residues long. Germline V gene sequence: CDR1 SGHRS, CDR2 YFSETQ. The CDR3 sequence is CASSIRQSAGYTF. As DNA, the CDR3 is TGCGCCAGCAGCATCCGCCAGTCGGCAGGCTACACCTTC.

The chain has TRBV7-3 and TRBJ2-6; D is unclear. CDR1 is SGHTA and CDR2 is FQGTGA in the germline V gene. V was trimmed by 3 bases and J by 4 bases, leaving 10 bases between them. This CDR3 contains 15 residues. CDR3 loop: CASSFLAGGANVLTF. CDR3 DNA sequence: TGTGCCAGCAGCTTCTTGGCCGGCGGGGCCAACGTCCTGACTTTC.

This CDR3 reads CASTSRELAGTDTQYF. CDR3 DNA sequence: TGTGCCAGTACCTCCCGGGAGCTAGCGGGCACAGATACGCAGTATTTT. This chain joins TRBV19 and TRBJ2-3; TRBD2 aligns across 7 bases. The CDR3 length is 16 residues. The germline V gene encodes CDR1 LNHDA and CDR2 SQIVND (reference sequence). The V gene end was trimmed by 7 bases and the J gene end by 1 base; junction bases not matched to a gene: 11.

This chain links TRBV27 with TRBJ2-3, with 10 nucleotides matching TRBD2. This CDR3 is 16 amino acids long. The V gene's germline CDR1 is MNHEY and CDR2 SMNVEV (reference sequence). Germline trimming cut 6 bases from V and 0 bases from J; bases unmatched to any gene: 6. The chain's CDR3 is CASRTRTSGSTDTQYF. The CDR3 region has the DNA TGTGCCAGCAGAACCCGGACTAGCGGAAGCACAGATACGCAGTATTTT.

This chain connects TRBV7-6 to TRBJ2-7; TRBD2 is a possible D gene (6 bases). Germline V gene lookup returns CDR1 SGHVS and CDR2 FNYEAQ. V was cut by 4 bases and J by 9 bases, with 10 bases left in between. This CDR3 comprises 11 residues. The CDR3 region is CASSSGGGQYF. For the CDR3, the DNA is TGTGCCAGCAGCTCCGGGGGAGGGCAGTACTTC.

The chain carries TRBV6-5 and TRBJ1-2, with D unclear. V lost 6 bases and J 1 base, leaving 9 bases between the germline ends. Germline CDR1 MNHEY, CDR2 SVGAGI. The CDR3 is 13 residues long. The CDR3 reads CASSPSSNYGYTF. As DNA, the CDR3 is TGTGCCAGCAGCCCTTCCAGTAACTATGGCTACACCTTC.

V is TRBV5-1 and J is TRBJ2-2; 11 bases are a match to TRBD2. CDR3 length: 15 residues. The germline gives CDR1 SGHRS, CDR2 YFSETQ. With 5 bases clipped from V and 6 bases from J, the junction kept 6 bases outside the gene matches. The CDR3 is CASRVAGGPAGELFF. CDR3 nucleotide sequence: TGCGCCAGCAGGGTAGCGGGAGGGCCCGCCGGGGAGCTGTTTTTT. Combining the CDR3 with reference TRBV5-1 and TRBJ2-2 gives the whole variable domain KAGVTQTPRYLIKTRGQQVTLSCSPISGHRSVSWYQQTPGQGLQFLFEYFSETQRNKGNFPGRFSGRQFSNSRSEMNVSTLELGDSALYLCASRVAGGPAGELFFGEGSRLTVL.

The J gene is TRBJ2-5, the V gene TRBV7-9; TRBD2 matches 11 bases. CDR1 and CDR2 (germline): SEHNR, FQNEAQ (reference sequence). V shed 5 bases, J shed 0 bases, and the junction held 8 bases outside the gene matches. The CDR3 has 17 residues. This chain's CDR3 is CASSLTLAGDYQETQYF. The CDR3 DNA reads as TGTGCCAGCAGCCTTACACTAGCGGGGGACTACCAAGAGACCCAGTACTTC.

This chain joins TRBV5-1 and TRBJ1-2, with a possible D match to TRBD1 (6 bases). Deletions cut 4 bases from V and 4 bases from J, with 26 bases between. The V gene's germline CDR1 is SGHRS and CDR2 YFSETQ. This CDR3 is built from 18 residues. This chain's CDR3 is CASSLKSPGAANVYGYTF. The CDR3 DNA follows: TGCGCCAGCAGCCTCAAAAGCCCAGGGGCGGCCAACGTCTATGGCTACACCTTC. The entire variable domain, with the rest obtained from reference TRBV5-1 and TRBJ1-2, is as follows: KAGVTQTPRYLIKTRGQQVTLSCSPISGHRSVSWYQQTPGQGLQFLFEYFSETQRNKGNFPGRFSGRQFSNSRSEMNVSTLELGDSALYLCASSLKSPGAANVYGYTFGSGTRLTVV.

The V and J genes are TRBV7-3 and TRBJ1-6; perhaps TRBD1 as D (6 bases). The CDR3 has 15 amino acids. The ends were cut back, 2 bases at V and 8 bases at J, with 13 bases in the middle. CDR1 is SGHTA, CDR2 FQGTGA, per germline. The CDR3 sequence is CASSLVGAGDSPLHF. CDR3 coding DNA: TGTGCCAGCAGCTTAGTCGGGGCAGGGGATTCACCCCTCCACTTT.

V and J are TRBV21-1 and TRBJ1-5. TRBV21-1 is marked as a pseudogene. This CDR3 has 12 residues. CDR3 in amino acids: CASSLVDQPQHF. The CDR3 DNA reads TGTGCCAGCAGCCTTGTTGATCAGCCCCAGCATTTT.

The gene calls are TRBV7-2 and TRBJ2-1; perhaps TRBD2 as D (6 bases). This CDR3 is 17 amino acids long. V was clipped by 3 bases and J by 0 bases, with 15 bases between them. Germline loops: CDR1 SGHTA, CDR2 FQGNSA. This CDR3 reads CASSLALASSSYNEQFF. The CDR3 DNA sequence: TGTGCCAGCAGCTTGGCGCTAGCGTCGAGCTCCTACAATGAGCAGTTCTTC.

This clone occurred once. The chain has TRBV10-1 and TRBJ1-1; 11 positions match TRBD1. V lost 2 bases and J lost 4; bases outside the gene matches: 9. Germline V gene sequence: CDR1 WNHNN, CDR2 SYGVQD (reference sequence). The CDR3 spans 17 residues. CDR3 sequence reads: CASSERTGGLGVTEAFF. CDR3 coding DNA: TGCGCCAGCAGTGAGCGGACAGGGGGCCTCGGGGTCACTGAAGCTTTCTTT.

The gene calls are TRBV5-5 and TRBJ2-2, with D unclear. Looked up from germline, CDR1 is SGHKS and CDR2 is YYEKEE (reference sequence). Between the trimmed V and J ends, which lost 0 bases and 6 bases, there was a span of 9 bases. The CDR3 length is 14 residues. In DNA, the CDR3 is TGTGCCAGCAGCTTGGAACGGTTGTCCGGGGAGCTGTTTTTT. It encodes CASSLERLSGELFF.

The V call is TRBV5-4, the J call TRBJ2-6, with 7 bases lining up with TRBD1. Germline assignment: CDR1 SGHNT and CDR2 YYREEE (reference sequence). The CDR3 is 20 amino acids. V shed 1 base, J shed 1 base, and the junction held 14 bases outside the gene matches. Here the CDR3 reads CASSLWTGLQPQSGANVLTF. In nucleotides, the CDR3 is TGTGCCAGCAGCTTGTGGACAGGCCTACAACCTCAATCTGGGGCCAACGTCCTGACTTTC.

This clone was found once. The chain joins TRBV4-1 to TRBJ2-7; D ambiguous. V shed 4 bases and J shed 0 bases, with 28 bases lying between them. The CDR3 is made up of 20 amino acids. In germline, CDR1 is MGHRA, CDR2 YSYEKL. The CDR3 loop reads CASSRTSIVGQGISSYEQYF. The DNA of the CDR3 is TGCGCCAGCAGCCGTACATCAATAGTGGGTCAAGGCATCAGCTCCTACGAGCAGTACTTC.

The rearrangement links TRBV30 to TRBJ2-7, with D uncertain. Trimming removed 4 bases from V and 3 bases from J, with 19 bases in between. Germline CDR1 reads GTSNPN; CDR2 reads SVGIG (reference sequence). The CDR3 totals 15 residues. CDR3 in DNA: TGTGCCTGGACCCCGCCCCACAGAAATAACTACGAGCAGTACTTC. Its translation is CAWTPPHRNNYEQYF.

The chain carries TRBV2 and TRBJ1-4; D ambiguous. The V end lost 3 bases, the J end lost 8 bases, and 16 bases lay between the germline ends. Germline CDR1 reads SNHLY; CDR2 reads FYNNEI. The CDR3 loop spans 15 amino acids. CDR3 DNA sequence: TGTGCCAGCAGTGAGGAGGCAGTTAGTGGGGAAAAACTGTTTTTT. This gives the protein CASSEEAVSGEKLFF.

V and J are TRBV6-1 and TRBJ1-1, with 8 bases lining up with TRBD1. Germline V lookup: CDR1 MNHNS, CDR2 SASEGT. The ends lost 2 bases at V and 4 bases at J; junction bases unmatched: 18. The CDR3 is 19 amino acids. The CDR3, as DNA: TGTGCCAGCAGTGAACCCCTCACAACCGGCCAGACAGGGGTCACTGAAGCTTTCTTT. Protein: CASSEPLTTGQTGVTEAFF.

The V and J genes are TRBV4-1 and TRBJ1-5, with 7 bases aligning to TRBD1. CDR1 is MGHRA and CDR2 is YSYEKL in the germline V gene. The CDR3 is made up of 18 amino acids. J gave up 4 bases and V 0 bases, and 12 bases lay outside the gene matches. CDR3 residues: CASSQDNAVLTGNQPQHF. CDR3 coding DNA: TGCGCCAGCAGCCAAGATAATGCGGTCCTGACAGGGAATCAGCCCCAGCATTTT.

The rearrangement joins TRBV6-1 to TRBJ2-4, with a possible D match to TRBD1 (5 bases). V lost 5 bases to trimming and J lost 7 bases, with 18 bases between them. This CDR3 spans 15 amino acids. Germline V gene lookup returns CDR1 MNHNS and CDR2 SASEGT. CDR3: CASSSWEEGANIQYF. CDR3 bases: TGTGCCAGCAGTTCTTGGGAAGAAGGGGCGAACATTCAGTACTTC.

The chain is built from TRBV7-9 and TRBJ2-2; 13 nucleotides align to TRBD2. Trimming took 11 bases from V and 0 from J; bases not matched to a gene: 9. The CDR3 is 17 residues long. In germline, CDR1 is SEHNR, CDR2 FQNEAQ (reference sequence). For the CDR3, the DNA is TGTGCCGGCACTCGACTAGCGGGGGGCCCGAACACCGGGGAGCTGTTTTTT. It yields the protein CAGTRLAGGPNTGELFF.